Listed below are T cell receptor beta chains from one sample, sequenced in a study of OX40 agonist ivuxolimab in advanced cancers. The table came from immunoSEQ multiplex PCR; TCRdb's copy has only in-frame clones and leaves some out. The repertoire holds approximately 20,000 clones, about 75% seen once, with about 17% in the top ten. The sample in question was CD4+ or CD8+ T cells sorted from blood, obtained in a trial of the OX40 agonist ivuxolimab. These receptors all come from an adult with an advanced solid tumor such as melanoma, head and neck, liver or kidney cancer. Each CDR3 is given with its conserved first and last residue. A D gene is named only where the DNA matches it firmly. Clone sizes are given selectively: once, few, many, or a class where the clone is expanded.

j_call,v_call,clone_size,d_call,cdr3_nt,cdr3_aa
TRBJ1-1,TRBV2,once,NA,TGTGCCAGCAGCAGCAGGGCGGGGGTGACTGAAGCTTTCTTT,CASSSRAGVTEAFF
TRBJ2-3,TRBV5-4,NA,NA,TGTGCCAGCAGCCAAGAAACAGGACCAAGCACAGATACGCAGTATTTT,CASSQETGPSTDTQYF
TRBJ2-3,TRBV4-1,NA,NA,TGCGCCAGCAGCCAAATCGCAGGGCCCAACACAGATACGCAGTATTTT,CASSQIAGPNTDTQYF
TRBJ2-7,TRBV7-2,NA,NA,TGTGCCAGCATCCAAGGAGGCCGGCAGTACTTC,CASIQGGRQYF
TRBJ2-2,TRBV30,NA,NA,TGTGCCTGGAAGAAGGGCCCCAAACACCGGGGAGCTGTTTTT,CAWKKGPKHRGAVF
TRBJ2-1,TRBV11-2,NA,TRBD1,TGTGCCAGCAGCTTAGAACAGGGGAATGAGCAGTTCTTC,CASSLEQGNEQFF
TRBJ1-1,TRBV7-9,once,TRBD1,TGTGCCAGCAGCATGGGACAGGGCGGCACTGAAGCTTTCTTT,CASSMGQGGTEAFF
TRBJ2-7,TRBV30,NA,NA,TGTGCCTGGACGGACGGTGCAGGGTACGAGCAGTACTTC,CAWTDGAGYEQYF
TRBJ2-3,TRBV6-6,NA,TRBD1,TGTGCCAGCAGGACCCCGGGACAGGGTAGAGATACGCAGTATTTT,CASRTPGQGRDTQYF
TRBJ2-7,TRBV5-5,NA,NA,TGTGCCAGCAGCTTGGGGGTAGCTCTTCCCGCCTACGAGCAGTACTTC,CASSLGVALPAYEQYF
TRBJ2-3,TRBV9,NA,NA,TGTGCCAGCAGCGTGGCGGCCAGTATCCACACAGATACGCAGTATTTT,CASSVAASIHTDTQYF
TRBJ2-1,TRBV13,few,NA,TGTGCCAGCAGCTTAGGTAGCGATGAGCAGTTCTTC,CASSLGSDEQFF
TRBJ1-4,TRBV28,NA,NA,TGTGCCAGCAGCGACCGGATCCGTAATGAAAAACTGTTTTTT,CASSDRIRNEKLFF
TRBJ2-5,TRBV6-5,medium-sized,TRBD1,TGTGCCAGCAGTTACACGACAGGGGAAGAGACCCAGTACTTC,CASSYTTGEETQYF
TRBJ2-3,TRBV9,NA,TRBD2,TGTGCCAGCAGCGTAGTCAGCGGGGGGGTAGATACGCAGTATTTT,CASSVVSGGVDTQYF
TRBJ1-1,TRBV6-5,NA,TRBD1,TGTGCCAGCAGGATAGACAGGGGGGACACTGAAGCTTTCTTT,CASRIDRGDTEAFF
TRBJ2-1,TRBV5-5,NA,NA,TGTGCCAGCAGCTTCGGGAGCTCCTACAATGAGCAGTTCTTC,CASSFGSSYNEQFF
TRBJ2-5,TRBV7-2,medium-sized,NA,TGTGCCAGCAGCTTAGATGCGTACCAAGAGACCCAGTACTTC,CASSLDAYQETQYF
TRBJ1-3,TRBV4-1,once,NA,TGCGCCAGCAGCCAAGATCGGGGTTCTGGAAACACCATATATTTT,CASSQDRGSGNTIYF
TRBJ2-5,TRBV30,NA,TRBD1,TGTGCCTGGACCTCGGGACAGGGGGCGGAGACCCAGTACTTC,CAWTSGQGAETQYF